The sequence of this T cell receptor beta chain was determined in a study of monozygotic twins with inflammatory bowel disease. TCRdb re-called the 5' RACE reads; one entry per CDR3 protein, DNA not given. This listing includes 200,000 to 250,000 distinct CDR3 sequences. Germline V lookup: CDR1 DFQATT, CDR2 SNEGSKA (reference sequence). The CDR3 consists of 11 residues. The gene calls are TRBV20-1 and TRBJ1-1. This TCR derives from a human donor with ulcerative colitis or Crohn's disease, or a healthy co-twin of an affected twin (not recorded which). Sample: blood. The CDR3 loop reads CSAVKNTEAFF.